Following are 16 T cell receptor beta chains from one sample sequenced in a study of cytomegalovirus exposure and HLA in healthy donors (dated by TCRdb to 2016 to 2017). Library method: the immunoSEQ multiplex PCR assay. A mixture of 60 forward primers for TCR Vbeta segments and 13 reverse primers for TCR Jbeta segments was used in the multiplex PCR. TCRdb provides this immuneACCESS table in a form limited to in-frame rearrangements. Some clones are lacking; in checked studies, under half of them reflect an unresolved V gene, and why the rest are absent is not known. Within this sample are 200,000 to 250,000 clones, with 75% to 85% of them counted one time only. The leading ten clones occupy approximately 8.4% of the sample. The sequenced material came from PBMCs. These receptors were taken from an older woman in good health and CMV-seropositive.

In nucleotides, the CDR3 is TGCGCCAGCAGCCAAGATCGCGGGAGGGGGGGCTACGAGCAGTACTTC. This encodes CASSQDRGRGGYEQYF. The V gene is TRBV4-1, the J gene TRBJ2-7, with 9 bases that match TRBD2. The V and J ends lost 0 bases and 3 bases, in that order; junction bases with no gene match: 6. CDR1 is MGHRA and CDR2 is YSYEKL in the germline V gene. The CDR3 is 16 amino acids.

The chain is built from TRBV5-1 and TRBJ2-5; 10 bases are a match to TRBD1. The V segment lost 5 bases and the J segment 5 bases; nucleotides outside the gene matches: 6. The germline gives CDR1 SGHRS, CDR2 YFSETQ. The CDR3 has 14 amino acids. The CDR3 reads CASRPDRGRETQYF. CDR3 nucleotide sequence: TGCGCCAGCAGGCCAGACAGGGGGCGGGAGACCCAGTACTTC.

The chain uses TRBV10-3 and TRBJ2-3, with TRBD1 matching over 11 bases. This CDR3 region has 16 residues. The V segment lost 5 bases and the J segment 3 bases; nucleotides outside the gene matches: 7. Germline V gene sequence: CDR1 ENHRY, CDR2 SYGVKD. Written as DNA, the CDR3 is TGTGCCATCAGTACCGGGACAGGGGGTGGTACAGATACGCAGTATTTT. Translating it yields CAISTGTGGGTDTQYF.

The chain recombines TRBV27 with TRBJ2-5, with 8 bases fitting TRBD1. This CDR3 is 14 amino acids long. In germline, CDR1 is MNHEY, CDR2 SMNVEV (reference sequence). The junction had 6 bases not matched to a gene; V was cut back by 5 bases and J by 4 bases. DNA for the CDR3: TGTGCCAGCAGTCCACAGGGGGGTCGAGAGACCCAGTACTTC. Translated, it gives CASSPQGGRETQYF.

This clone showed up just a few times. The rearrangement links TRBV7-6 to TRBJ2-1; D is undetermined. The V end lost 5 bases, the J end lost 2 bases, and 10 bases lay between the germline ends. Germline V lookup: CDR1 SGHVS, CDR2 FNYEAQ. CDR3 size: 14 residues. This chain's CDR3 is CASSRKQTYNEQFF. The CDR3 DNA is TGTGCCAGCAGCCGTAAACAGACCTACAATGAGCAGTTCTTC.

This chain links TRBV9 with TRBJ2-2; perhaps TRBD1 as D (6 bases). V lost 0 bases and J lost 5, with 11 bases in between. The CDR3 contains 15 residues. In germline, CDR1 is SGDLS, CDR2 YYNGEE. This CDR3 reads CASSVVGAGTGELFF. The CDR3 bases are TGTGCCAGCAGCGTAGTGGGGGCTGGTACCGGGGAGCTGTTTTTT.

V usage is TRBV2 and J usage is TRBJ1-1, with D perhaps matching TRBD1 (5 bases). V was clipped by 2 bases and J by 5 bases, with 9 bases between them. CDR1 is SNHLY, CDR2 FYNNEI, per germline. The CDR3 covers 13 residues. The CDR3: CASSEIGGTEAFF. As DNA, the CDR3 is TGTGCCAGCAGTGAAATTGGGGGGACTGAAGCTTTCTTT.

A remark on this clone: The same CDR3 arises from other DNA sequences in this sample as well. This chain links TRBV18 with TRBJ2-7; TRBD1 aligns across 7 bases. After removal of 3 bases from V and 2 bases from J, the junction contained 1 base not matched to a gene. Germline lookup yields CDR1 KGHSH and CDR2 LQKENI. This CDR3 spans 13 amino acids. This CDR3 is CASSPDRAYEQYF. The CDR3 DNA sequence: TGTGCCAGCTCACCCGACAGGGCCTACGAGCAGTACTTC.

J is TRBJ1-2 and V is TRBV5-4; 9 nucleotides line up with TRBD1. From germline, CDR1 is SGHNT and CDR2 YYREEE (reference sequence). V was clipped by 4 bases and J by 5 bases; unmatched bases: 6. The CDR3 contains 14 residues. The chain's CDR3 is CASSPGTGQYGYTF. The CDR3 bases are TGTGCCAGCAGCCCGGGGACAGGGCAGTATGGCTACACCTTC.

This chain links TRBV28 with TRBJ2-7; perhaps TRBD2 as D (5 bases). This CDR3 has 16 residues. The V end was cut by 6 bases, the J end by 0 bases, with 18 bases between. Per germline, CDR1 MDHEN and CDR2 SYDVKM. The DNA for the CDR3 is TGTGCCAGCAGCAGAACCTGGAGGCTGAACTCCTACGAGCAGTACTTC. Its translation is CASSRTWRLNSYEQYF. The complete variable domain, with remaining parts taken from reference TRBV28 and TRBJ2-7, reads DVKVTQSSRYLVKRTGEKVFLECVQDMDHENMFWYRQDPGLGLRLIYFSYDVKMKEKGDIPEGYSVSREKKERFSLILESASTNQTSMYLCASSRTWRLNSYEQYFGPGTRLTVT.

The rearrangement joins TRBV10-3 to TRBJ2-5; D is unresolved. CDR3 length: 14 residues. The germline CDR1 and CDR2 sequences are ENHRY and SYGVKD. The V end lost 6 bases, the J end lost 5 bases, and 16 bases lay between the germline ends. The CDR3 protein is CAIRGFGQVETQYF. The CDR3 bases are TGTGCCATCAGGGGTTTTGGGCAGGTGGAGACCCAGTACTTC.

This clone was counted between two and nine times. The chain recombines TRBV4-1 with TRBJ1-1, with 8 positions matching TRBD1. CDR3 length: 15 residues. Germline trimming cut 3 bases from V and 3 bases from J; bases unmatched to any gene: 6. Per germline, CDR1 MGHRA and CDR2 YSYEKL. In DNA form, the CDR3 reads TGCGCCAGCAGCCACCTCCAGGGGGCGGACACTGAAGCTTTCTTT. It is translated as CASSHLQGADTEAFF.

The rearrangement uses TRBV18 and TRBJ1-1, with D perhaps TRBD1 (5 bases). The germline V gene has CDR1 KGHSH and CDR2 LQKENI. V lost 2 bases and J 7 bases, leaving 8 bases between the germline ends. The CDR3 is 12 residues long. DNA for the CDR3: TGTGCCAGCTCACCAATAAGGGGTGAAGCTTTCTTT. Protein: CASSPIRGEAFF.

The chain couples TRBV7-9 to TRBJ2-7; D perhaps matches TRBD1 (6 bases). Trimming stripped 8 bases from V and 0 bases from J, with 11 bases between. This CDR3 contains 13 residues. Germline lookup yields CDR1 SEHNR and CDR2 FQNEAQ (reference sequence). The CDR3 sequence is CASGQPNSYEQYF. The CDR3 nucleotides are TGTGCCAGCGGACAGCCGAACTCCTACGAGCAGTACTTC.

The chain links TRBV6-5 to TRBJ2-1; tentative D call: TRBD1 (5 bases). Germline CDR1 is MNHEY and CDR2 is SVGAGI. The CDR3 loop spans 13 amino acids. The ends were cut back, 7 bases at V and 6 bases at J, with 13 bases in the middle. This CDR3 reads CASMKGVGNEQFF. The CDR3 DNA reads as TGTGCCAGCATGAAAGGGGTCGGCAATGAGCAGTTCTTC.

This chain uses TRBV10-2 with TRBJ1-1; TRBD1 matches 9 bases. The CDR3 is 13 amino acids. Germline-derived CDR1 and CDR2 are WSHSY and SAAADI. Germline trimming cut 8 bases from V and 3 bases from J; bases unmatched to any gene: 4. In DNA, the CDR3 is TGCGCCAGCGCACGGACAGGGGACACTGAAGCTTTCTTT. Its protein is CASARTGDTEAFF.